Given below is one T cell receptor beta chain in context. The data originate from a study of T cell changes during pregnancy in multiple sclerosis. This CDR3 has 11 amino acids. The V end was cut by 6 bases, the J end by 8 bases, with 10 bases between. Germline V gene data show CDR1 as MNHEY and CDR2 as SVGAGI. Repertoires were generated with immunoSEQ multiplex PCR, while TCRdb's copy carries only in-frame clones and drops some. The repertoire has about 33,000 clones, around nine tenths of them found once; the top ten carry around 0.4%. The chain recombines TRBV6-5 with TRBJ1-2; a weak D match, TRBD1 (6 bases). Here the sequenced sample was CD4+ T cells from peripheral blood mononuclear cells, taken in the second trimester of pregnancy. The source of this sequence is a female donor in good health, enrolled as a control in a pregnancy study. The CDR3 DNA follows: TGTGCCAGCAGACAGGGCGGCGGCTACACCTTC. It is translated as CASRQGGGYTF.